A single sample gave rise to the 3 T cell receptor beta chains below, sequenced in a study of blood T cell repertoires in COVID-19. Method: immunoSEQ multiplex PCR; TCRdb's copy keeps in-frame clones and lacks some. The sample comprises 310,000 or so clones, about 82% of which are singletons, and 1.5% to 2% rests with the top ten. Source material: peripheral blood. Every receptor here comes from a woman in her forties or fifties with acute or convalescent COVID-19.

The V call is TRBV30, the J call TRBJ1-1, with 7 bases that match TRBD1. V dropped 0 bases and J dropped 5; count of bases not matched to a gene: 9. Looked up from germline, CDR1 is GTSNPN and CDR2 is SVGIG (reference sequence). The CDR3 totals 15 residues. The CDR3 DNA reads TGTGCCTGGAGTGTGACAGGGCTGGGGAGGACTGAAGCTTTCTTT. Amino acids: CAWSVTGLGRTEAFF.

The chain couples TRBV2 to TRBJ1-1, with no clear D. The CDR3 totals 14 residues. Trimming took off 7 bases at V and 4 bases at J, with 16 bases between the two ends. CDR1 is SNHLY, CDR2 FYNNEI, per germline. The CDR3 spells CASNSRRDGTEAFF. CDR3 sequence (DNA): TGTGCCAGCAACTCCAGGAGGGATGGCACTGAAGCTTTCTTT.

The CDR3: CASSQGTVGTDTQYF. CDR3 coding DNA: TGTGCCAGCTCCCAAGGGACAGTCGGCACAGATACGCAGTATTTT. The J gene is TRBJ2-3, the V gene TRBV18, with 7 bases matching TRBD1. V was clipped by 6 bases and J by 1 base; unmatched bases: 7. Germline lookup yields CDR1 KGHSH and CDR2 LQKENI. The CDR3 totals 15 residues. Full variable domain (remainder filled in from reference TRBV18 and TRBJ2-3): NAGVMQNPRHLVRRRGQEARLRCSPMKGHSHVYWYRQLPEEGLKFMVYLQKENIIDESGMPKERFSAEFPKEGPSILRIQQVVRGDSAAYFCASSQGTVGTDTQYFGPGTRLTVL.